Shown below are 23 T cell receptor beta chains from a single sample sequenced in a study of T cell responses to AZD1222 COVID-19 vaccine. The repertoire was sequenced with immunoSEQ multiplex PCR; TCRdb's copy has only in-frame clones and lacks some. Of under 150,000 clones listed, approximately 90% are singletons. Sequenced here: peripheral blood, sampled on day 0 of AZD1222 vaccination. Receptors were obtained from an adult in good health.

V is TRBV29-1 and J is TRBJ2-7; D is undetermined. Germline V gene lookup returns CDR1 SQVTM and CDR2 ANQGSEA. V lost 6 bases and J lost 6, with 18 bases in between. The CDR3 spans 13 residues. CDR3 in amino acids: CSVRVFNSGEQYF. The CDR3 coding sequence is TGCAGCGTCCGGGTCTTTAATTCCGGCGAGCAGTACTTC.

The gene calls are TRBV9 and TRBJ1-2; no firm D call. This CDR3 is 14 amino acids long. V was pared by 3 bases and J by 0 bases, with 9 bases between. The germline CDR1 and CDR2 sequences are SGDLS and YYNGEE. As DNA, the CDR3 is TGTGCCAGCAGCGGCCCTACAGCTAACTATGGCTACACCTTC. Amino acids: CASSGPTANYGYTF. Based on the CDR3 plus reference TRBV9 and TRBJ1-2, the full variable domain is DSGVTQTPKHLITATGQRVTLRCSPRSGDLSVYWYQQSLDQGLQFLIQYYNGEERAKGNILERFSAQQFPDLHSELNLSSLELGDSALYFCASSGPTANYGYTFGSGTRLTVV.

The CDR3 loop is CASSLRANSPLHF. The DNA for the CDR3 is TGTGCCAGCAGCCTCCGGGCCAATTCACCCCTCCACTTT. The rearrangement joins TRBV11-2 to TRBJ1-6; D call uncertain. The CDR3 runs to 13 residues. CDR1 SGHAT and CDR2 FQNNGV come from the germline V gene. The ends were cut back, 5 bases at V and 7 bases at J, with 9 bases in the middle.

V is TRBV5-1 and J is TRBJ2-1, with D possibly matching TRBD2 (6 bases). CDR3 length equals 14 residues. Germline CDR1 and CDR2: SGHRS and YFSETQ. Trimming shortened V by 7 bases and J by 6 bases, and 17 bases separated the two germline ends. In DNA form, the CDR3 reads TGCGCCAGCCAGGAGACTAGTTACTTCAATGAGCAGTTCTTC. Protein product: CASQETSYFNEQFF.

J is TRBJ1-2 and V is TRBV9; 8 positions agree with TRBD1. The junction had 17 bases not matched to a gene; V was cut back by 4 bases and J by 9 bases. This CDR3 has 16 amino acids. The germline V gene has CDR1 SGDLS and CDR2 YYNGEE. The CDR3 bases are TGTGCCAGCAGCAACCGGGACAGGTCTGCTCGAGGGTGCTACACCTTC. This sequence encodes CASSNRDRSARGCYTF.

This clone was recorded only once. This rearrangement joins TRBV6-1 to TRBJ2-7; D is unresolved. V was pared by 2 bases and J by 0 bases, with 11 bases between. Germline V CDR1 and CDR2: MNHNS, SASEGT. The CDR3 loop spans 15 amino acids. The CDR3 sequence is CASSESGVSSYEQYF. The DNA of the CDR3 is TGTGCCAGCAGTGAAAGTGGGGTTAGCTCCTACGAGCAGTACTTC.

The chain employs TRBV7-3 and TRBJ2-7; TRBD1 matches at 7 bases. This CDR3 comprises 14 residues. Germline CDR1 SGHTA, CDR2 FQGTGA. Losses at the gene ends were 6 bases for V and 7 bases for J; bases not matched to a gene: 12. The CDR3 here is CASRNPGQRGEQYF. CDR3 sequence (DNA): TGTGCCAGCAGAAACCCGGGACAGAGGGGAGAGCAGTACTTC.

The J gene is TRBJ2-6, the V gene TRBV18; no clear D gene. Germline values: CDR1 KGHSH, CDR2 LQKENI. The CDR3 has 15 amino acids. The V end was cut by 3 bases, the J end by 4 bases, with 10 bases between. In DNA, the CDR3 is TGTGCCAGCTCACCGGACGGGCTCGGGGCCAACGTCCTGACTTTC. The encoded protein is CASSPDGLGANVLTF.

This clone has just one count. This chain uses TRBV11-2 with TRBJ2-3; D is unresolved. The germline V gene encodes CDR1 SGHAT and CDR2 FQNNGV. V shed 5 bases and J shed 3 bases, with 9 bases lying between them. The CDR3 has 13 amino acids. The CDR3 region is CASSTFATDTQYF. The CDR3 coding sequence is TGTGCCAGCAGCACCTTCGCAACAGATACGCAGTATTTT.

The V call is TRBV27, the J call TRBJ2-7; D unclear. The CDR3 sequence is 15 residues long. Germline V gene sequence: CDR1 MNHEY, CDR2 SMNVEV (reference sequence). V lost 5 bases, J lost 1 base, and 15 bases lay in between. This chain's CDR3 is CASSTRAQGSYEQYF. The CDR3 DNA sequence: TGTGCCAGCAGTACCCGCGCGCAAGGTTCCTACGAGCAGTACTTC.

In DNA form, the CDR3 reads TGCGCCAGCAGCCTGAGGAGGGGTAATTCACCCCTCCACTTT. Translation gives CASSLRRGNSPLHF. The chain has TRBV5-1 and TRBJ1-6; TRBD1 is a possible D gene (5 bases). Germline values: CDR1 SGHRS, CDR2 YFSETQ. The CDR3 contains 14 residues. Trimming removed 4 bases from V and 6 bases from J, with 11 bases in between.

The chain couples TRBV11-2 to TRBJ2-2; TRBD1 matches at 11 bases. This CDR3 has 17 amino acids. Germline-derived CDR1 and CDR2 are SGHAT and FQNNGV. V gave up 0 bases and J gave up 5 bases; unmatched junction bases: 5. The CDR3 loop reads CASSLDLGTGGTGELFF. For the CDR3, the DNA is TGTGCCAGCAGCTTAGATCTCGGGACAGGGGGTACCGGGGAGCTGTTTTTT.

This clone was counted once. The rearrangement uses TRBV11-2 and TRBJ2-7; D is undetermined. The CDR3 sequence is 16 residues long. V was clipped by 7 bases and J by 2 bases, with 21 bases between them. Looked up from germline, CDR1 is SGHAT and CDR2 is FQNNGV. The CDR3, as DNA: TGTGCCAGCAACCCTAGGCCCAGCGTACCACCCTACGAGCAGTACTTC. As protein: CASNPRPSVPPYEQYF.

In DNA form, the CDR3 reads TGTGCCATCAGTGGGGGGGGACGGGACACTGAAGCTTTCTTT. It codes for CAISGGGRDTEAFF. The rearrangement links TRBV10-3 to TRBJ1-1, with D possibly matching TRBD1 (5 bases). The germline V gene has CDR1 ENHRY and CDR2 SYGVKD. The CDR3 runs to 14 residues. The V end was cut by 4 bases, the J end by 3 bases, with 12 bases between.

The chain uses TRBV4-3 and TRBJ1-1, with a tentative D call TRBD1 (6 bases). The V and J ends lost 0 bases and 5 bases respectively, with 13 bases between them. The germline gives CDR1 LGHNA, CDR2 YSLEER. The CDR3 is 15 amino acids. CDR3 DNA: TGCGCCAGCAGCCAAGATCAGACAGGCGGGACTGAAGCTTTCTTT. Translating gives CASSQDQTGGTEAFF.

The chain couples TRBV29-1 to TRBJ2-5; D possibly matches TRBD1 or TRBD2 (7 bases each). Germline CDR1 reads SQVTM; CDR2 reads ANQGSEA. CDR3 length equals 12 residues. V lost 2 bases to trimming and J lost 5 bases, with 9 bases between them. The CDR3 DNA follows: TGCAGCGTTGAACAGGGGGGGGAGACCCAGTACTTC. As protein: CSVEQGGETQYF.

The chain joins TRBV4-1 to TRBJ2-3; 7 bases agree with TRBD2. Per germline, CDR1 MGHRA and CDR2 YSYEKL. The CDR3 spans 16 residues. V trimming: 0 bases; J trimming: 11 bases; junction bases outside the gene matches: 14. CDR3 in amino acids: CASSQESGGGPKVQYF. The CDR3 DNA is TGCGCCAGCAGCCAAGAATCGGGGGGAGGGCCTAAGGTGCAGTATTTT.

V usage is TRBV7-8 and J usage is TRBJ1-1; TRBD1 matches at 7 bases. The trim removed 5 bases at V and 1 base at J, leaving 4 bases unmatched. The V gene's germline CDR1 is SGHVS and CDR2 FQNEAQ. The CDR3 extends over 14 amino acids. CDR3 region: CASSPTGSNTEAFF. In DNA form, the CDR3 reads TGTGCCAGCAGCCCGACAGGGTCGAACACTGAAGCTTTCTTT.

This chain links TRBV29-1 with TRBJ2-7; TRBD2 matches at 7 bases. Germline CDR1 SQVTM, CDR2 ANQGSEA. This CDR3 comprises 14 residues. Trimming removed 8 bases from V and 3 bases from J; junction bases left unmatched: 13. Here the CDR3 DNA reads TGCAGCACCCGGGGGAGGGGAGGAAGCTACGAGCAGTACTTC. It encodes CSTRGRGGSYEQYF.

The gene calls are TRBV7-8 and TRBJ2-3, with 8 bases matching TRBD2. The CDR3 spans 16 residues. The ends lost 3 bases at V and 0 bases at J; junction bases unmatched: 5. Germline V lookup: CDR1 SGHVS, CDR2 FQNEAQ. CDR3 loop: CASSFLLAASTDTQYF. The CDR3 nucleotides read TGTGCCAGCAGCTTTCTACTAGCGGCTAGCACAGATACGCAGTATTTT.

This rearrangement joins TRBV7-3 to TRBJ2-2; 9 bases map to TRBD2. Per germline, CDR1 SGHTA and CDR2 FQGTGA. J gave up 2 bases and V 5 bases, and 6 bases lay outside the gene matches. CDR3 length: 16 amino acids. CDR3 sequence reads: CASSPGTSSNTGELFF. The CDR3 nucleotides read TGTGCCAGCAGCCCGGGGACTAGCAGTAACACCGGGGAGCTGTTTTTT.

This sequence joins TRBV19 and TRBJ1-4; 7 nucleotides align to TRBD1. The CDR3 runs to 13 residues. Trimming took 10 bases from V and 6 from J; bases not matched to a gene: 8. Per the germline V gene, CDR1 is LNHDA and CDR2 is SQIVND (reference sequence). The DNA for the CDR3 is TGTGCCACCCAACGGGACAGAGATGAAAAACTGTTTTTT. Encoded protein: CATQRDRDEKLFF.

The chain uses TRBV19 and TRBJ1-2, with D perhaps TRBD1 (6 bases). Trimming left V 6 bases short and J 6 bases short, with 17 bases between. CDR3 length equals 14 residues. Germline-derived CDR1 and CDR2 are LNHDA and SQIVND (reference sequence). The DNA of the CDR3 is TGTGCCAGTAGGGATCAGGGGCCAGGCGATGGCTACACCTTC. Translating gives CASRDQGPGDGYTF.